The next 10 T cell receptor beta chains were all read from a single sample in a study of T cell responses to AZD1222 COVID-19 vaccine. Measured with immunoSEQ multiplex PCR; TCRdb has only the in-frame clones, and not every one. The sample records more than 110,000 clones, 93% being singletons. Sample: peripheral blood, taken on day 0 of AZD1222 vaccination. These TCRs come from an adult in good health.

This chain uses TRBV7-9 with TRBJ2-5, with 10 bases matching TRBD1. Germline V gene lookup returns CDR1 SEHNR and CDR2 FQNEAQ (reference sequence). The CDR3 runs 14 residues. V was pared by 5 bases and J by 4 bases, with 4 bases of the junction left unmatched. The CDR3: CASSLTGGRETQYF. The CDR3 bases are TGTGCCAGCAGCCTGACAGGGGGCAGAGAGACCCAGTACTTC. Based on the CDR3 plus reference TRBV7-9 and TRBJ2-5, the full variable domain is DTGVSQNPRHKITKRGQNVTFRCDPISEHNRLYWYRQTLGQGPEFLTYFQNEAQLEKSRLLSDRFSAERPKGSFSTLEIQRTEQGDSAMYLCASSLTGGRETQYFGPGTRLLVL.

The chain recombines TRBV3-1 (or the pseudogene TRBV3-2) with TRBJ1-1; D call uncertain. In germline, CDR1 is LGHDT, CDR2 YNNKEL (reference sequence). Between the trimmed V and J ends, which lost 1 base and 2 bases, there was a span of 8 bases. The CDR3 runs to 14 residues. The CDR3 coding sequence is TGTGCCAGCAGCCAAGTCCCAGCAAACACTGAAGCTTTCTTT. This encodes CASSQVPANTEAFF.

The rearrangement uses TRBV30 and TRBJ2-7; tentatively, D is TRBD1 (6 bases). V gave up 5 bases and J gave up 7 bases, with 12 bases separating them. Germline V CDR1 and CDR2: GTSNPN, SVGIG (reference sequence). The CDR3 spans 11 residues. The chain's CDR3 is CAWGTSREQYF. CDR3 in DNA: TGTGCCTGGGGGACATCGAGAGAGCAGTACTTC.

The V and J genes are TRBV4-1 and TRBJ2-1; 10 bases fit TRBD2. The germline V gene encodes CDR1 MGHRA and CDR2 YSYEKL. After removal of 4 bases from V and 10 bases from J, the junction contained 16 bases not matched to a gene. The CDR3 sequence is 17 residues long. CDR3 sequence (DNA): TGCGCCAGCAGCCGGACTAGCGGCCGCTTGTGGGCGATCGAGCAGTTCTTC. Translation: CASSRTSGRLWAIEQFF.

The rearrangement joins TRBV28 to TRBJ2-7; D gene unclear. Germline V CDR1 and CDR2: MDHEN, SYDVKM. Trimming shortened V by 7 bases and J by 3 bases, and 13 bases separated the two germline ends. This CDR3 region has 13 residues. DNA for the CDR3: TGTGCCAGCACCCAACCCCAGTTCTACGAGCAGTACTTC. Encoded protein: CASTQPQFYEQYF.

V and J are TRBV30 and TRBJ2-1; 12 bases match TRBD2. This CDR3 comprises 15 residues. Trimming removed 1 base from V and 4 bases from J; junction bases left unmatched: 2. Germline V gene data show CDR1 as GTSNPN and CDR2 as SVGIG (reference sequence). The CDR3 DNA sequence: TGTGCCTGGAGTGGCCTAGCGGGAGGGTACAATGAGCAGTTCTTC. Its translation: CAWSGLAGGYNEQFF.

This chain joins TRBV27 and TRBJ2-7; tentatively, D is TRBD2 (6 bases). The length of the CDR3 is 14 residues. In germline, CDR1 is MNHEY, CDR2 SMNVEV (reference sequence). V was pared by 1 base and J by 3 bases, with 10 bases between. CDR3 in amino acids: CASSLFAGYYEQYF. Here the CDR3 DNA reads TGTGCCAGCAGTTTATTCGCGGGATACTACGAGCAGTACTTC.

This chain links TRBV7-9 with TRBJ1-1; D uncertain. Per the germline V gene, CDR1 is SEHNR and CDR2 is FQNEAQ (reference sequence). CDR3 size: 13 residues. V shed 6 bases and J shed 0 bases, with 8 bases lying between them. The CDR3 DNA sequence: TGTGCCAGCAGTCATGGACTGAACACTGAAGCTTTCTTT. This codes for CASSHGLNTEAFF.

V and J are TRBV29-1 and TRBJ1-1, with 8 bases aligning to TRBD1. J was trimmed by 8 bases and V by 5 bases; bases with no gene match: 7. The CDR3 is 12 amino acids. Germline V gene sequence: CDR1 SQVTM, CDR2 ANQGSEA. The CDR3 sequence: CSVSGGAREAFF. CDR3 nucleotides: TGCAGCGTTTCAGGGGGCGCCCGGGAAGCTTTCTTT.

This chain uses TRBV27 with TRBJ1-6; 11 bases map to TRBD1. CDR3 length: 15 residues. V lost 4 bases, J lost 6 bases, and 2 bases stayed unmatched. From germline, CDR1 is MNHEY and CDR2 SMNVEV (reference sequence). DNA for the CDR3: TGTGCCAGCAGTTGGGGACAGGGGGTTAATTCACCCCTCCACTTT. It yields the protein CASSWGQGVNSPLHF.